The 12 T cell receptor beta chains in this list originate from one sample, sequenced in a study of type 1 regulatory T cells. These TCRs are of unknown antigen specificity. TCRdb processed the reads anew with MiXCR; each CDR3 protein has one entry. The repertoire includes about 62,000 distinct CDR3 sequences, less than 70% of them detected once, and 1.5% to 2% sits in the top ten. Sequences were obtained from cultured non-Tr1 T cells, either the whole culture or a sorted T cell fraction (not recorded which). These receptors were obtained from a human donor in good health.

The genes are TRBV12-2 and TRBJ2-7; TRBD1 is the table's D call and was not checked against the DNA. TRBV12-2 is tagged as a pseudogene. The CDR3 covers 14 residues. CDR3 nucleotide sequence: TGTGCAAGTCGCTTAGCCCCGGGGCTTTGGGAGCAGTACTTC. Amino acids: CASRLAPGLWEQYF.

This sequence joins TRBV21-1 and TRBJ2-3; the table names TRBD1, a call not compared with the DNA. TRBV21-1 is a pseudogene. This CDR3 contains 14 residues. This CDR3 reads CASVGGTGTDTQYF. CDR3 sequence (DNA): TGTGCCAGCGTGGGAGGGACAGGAACAGATACGCAGTATTTT.

Written as DNA, the CDR3 is TGTGCCAGCAGTTTGAGTAGGGGGCGGGAGACCCAGTACTTC. Translation gives CASSLSRGRETQYF. V is TRBV27 and J is TRBJ2-5, with 7 bases lining up with TRBD1. Germline values: CDR1 MNHEY, CDR2 SMNVEV (reference sequence). V shed 3 bases, J shed 5 bases, and the junction held 6 bases outside the gene matches. The CDR3 is 14 residues long.

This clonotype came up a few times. As DNA, the CDR3 is TGCGCCAGCAGCCAAGGTAGCGTGGTGGTGACCCAGTACTTC. It codes for CASSQGSVVVTQYF. The chain recombines TRBV4-1 with TRBJ2-5; D might be TRBD2 (5 bases). The germline V and J ends were trimmed by 1 base and 7 bases, with 13 bases remaining between them. Germline values: CDR1 MGHRA, CDR2 YSYEKL. The CDR3 totals 14 residues.

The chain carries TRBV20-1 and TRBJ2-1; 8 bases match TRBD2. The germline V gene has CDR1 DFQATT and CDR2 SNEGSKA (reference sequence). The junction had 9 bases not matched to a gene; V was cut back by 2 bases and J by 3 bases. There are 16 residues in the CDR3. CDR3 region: CSARFPGSGSYNEQFF. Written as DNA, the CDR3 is TGCAGTGCTAGATTCCCCGGGAGCGGGAGCTACAATGAGCAGTTCTTC.

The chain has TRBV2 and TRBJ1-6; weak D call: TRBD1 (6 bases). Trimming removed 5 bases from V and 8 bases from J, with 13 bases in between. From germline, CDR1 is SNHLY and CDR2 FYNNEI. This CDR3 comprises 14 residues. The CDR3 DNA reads TGTGCCAGCAGTCAACAGGGTCGTGATTCACCCCTCCACTTT. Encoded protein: CASSQQGRDSPLHF.

The CDR3 is CAISESARALFF. CDR3 coding DNA: TGTGCCATCAGTGAGTCCGCCCGGGCCCTGTTTTTT. This chain joins TRBV10-3 and TRBJ1-4, with D hard to call. V dropped 0 bases and J dropped 14 bases, with 10 bases sitting between them. CDR1 ENHRY and CDR2 SYGVKD come from the germline V gene. The CDR3 sequence is 12 residues long.

The CDR3 protein is CASSEGTGSNQPQHF. The CDR3 bases are TGCGCCAGCAGCGAAGGGACAGGTAGCAATCAGCCCCAGCATTTT. The rearrangement links TRBV5-1 to TRBJ1-5, with 8 bases fitting TRBD1. The CDR3 consists of 15 residues. The germline gives CDR1 SGHRS, CDR2 YFSETQ. J was trimmed by 0 bases and V by 4 bases; bases with no gene match: 3.

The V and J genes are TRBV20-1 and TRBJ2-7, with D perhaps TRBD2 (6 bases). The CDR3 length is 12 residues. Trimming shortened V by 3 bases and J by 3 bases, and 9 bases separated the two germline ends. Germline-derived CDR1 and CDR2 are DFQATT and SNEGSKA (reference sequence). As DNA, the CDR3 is TGCAGTGCTAGTAATAGCGGCTACGAGCAGTACTTC. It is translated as CSASNSGYEQYF.

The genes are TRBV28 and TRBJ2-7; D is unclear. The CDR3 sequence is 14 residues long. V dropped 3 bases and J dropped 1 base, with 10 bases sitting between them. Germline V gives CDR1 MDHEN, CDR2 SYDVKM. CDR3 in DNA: TGTGCCAGCAGTTTCAGTACGACTTCCTACGAGCAGTACTTC. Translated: CASSFSTTSYEQYF.

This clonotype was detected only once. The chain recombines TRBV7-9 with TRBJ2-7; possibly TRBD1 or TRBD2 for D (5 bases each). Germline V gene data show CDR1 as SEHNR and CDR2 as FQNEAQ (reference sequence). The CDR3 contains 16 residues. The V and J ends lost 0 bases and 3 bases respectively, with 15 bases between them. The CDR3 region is CASSLARAGRVYEQYF. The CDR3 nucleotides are TGTGCCAGCAGCTTAGCCAGGGCGGGCCGTGTCTACGAGCAGTACTTC.

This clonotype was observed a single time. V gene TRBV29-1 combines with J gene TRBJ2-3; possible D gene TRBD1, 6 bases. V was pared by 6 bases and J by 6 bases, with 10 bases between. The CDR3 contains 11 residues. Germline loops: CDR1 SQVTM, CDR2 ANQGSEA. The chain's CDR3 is CSVGRGDTQYF. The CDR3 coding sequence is TGCAGCGTGGGAAGGGGGGATACGCAGTATTTT.